This TCR beta chain was captured in a study of CD8+ T cells in alopecia areata. The wider study: Among treated patients, oral tofacitinib was administered at 5 to 10 mg twice daily. Points from the study as a whole: It was lesional scalp, especially alopecia totalis/universalis, that showed higher clonality than normal scalp. Scalp repertoires also include resident alphabeta T cells from normal skin.

This clone occurred a few times. No antigen is known for it. Germline V gene lookup returns CDR1 MDHEN and CDR2 SYDVKM. V was pared by 2 bases and J by 7 bases, with 6 bases of the junction left unmatched. The CDR3 runs 14 residues. Extracted from the samples, RNA was reverse transcribed into cDNA to serve as the sequencing template. Profiling relied on immunoSEQ multiplex PCR, and the TCRdb table lists in-frame clones only, not all of them. The sample includes about 97,000 clones, roughly 41% of them seen just once. CD4+ and CD8+ T cells were sorted from PBMCs stained for CD3, CD4 and CD8. This chain connects TRBV28 to TRBJ2-7; TRBD2 matches 9 bases. The sample comprised CD4+ T cells sorted from blood. The clonotype originates from a human donor with alopecia areata. The CDR3, as DNA: TGTGCCAGCAGTTTAGGCGGGAGGGTTTGGGAGCAGTACTTC. Its protein is CASSLGGRVWEQYF.